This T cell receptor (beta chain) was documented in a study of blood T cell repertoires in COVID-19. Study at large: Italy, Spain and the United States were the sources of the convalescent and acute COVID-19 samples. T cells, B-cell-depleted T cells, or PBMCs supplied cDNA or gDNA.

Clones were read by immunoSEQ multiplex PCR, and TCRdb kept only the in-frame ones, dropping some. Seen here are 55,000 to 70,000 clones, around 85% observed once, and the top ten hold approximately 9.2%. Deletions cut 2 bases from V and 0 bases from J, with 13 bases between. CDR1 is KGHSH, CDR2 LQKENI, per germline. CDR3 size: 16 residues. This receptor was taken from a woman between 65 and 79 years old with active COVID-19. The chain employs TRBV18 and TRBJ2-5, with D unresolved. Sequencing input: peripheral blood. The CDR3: CASSPTGGSDQETQYF. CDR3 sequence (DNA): TGTGCCAGCTCACCAACGGGTGGTTCGGACCAAGAGACCCAGTACTTC.